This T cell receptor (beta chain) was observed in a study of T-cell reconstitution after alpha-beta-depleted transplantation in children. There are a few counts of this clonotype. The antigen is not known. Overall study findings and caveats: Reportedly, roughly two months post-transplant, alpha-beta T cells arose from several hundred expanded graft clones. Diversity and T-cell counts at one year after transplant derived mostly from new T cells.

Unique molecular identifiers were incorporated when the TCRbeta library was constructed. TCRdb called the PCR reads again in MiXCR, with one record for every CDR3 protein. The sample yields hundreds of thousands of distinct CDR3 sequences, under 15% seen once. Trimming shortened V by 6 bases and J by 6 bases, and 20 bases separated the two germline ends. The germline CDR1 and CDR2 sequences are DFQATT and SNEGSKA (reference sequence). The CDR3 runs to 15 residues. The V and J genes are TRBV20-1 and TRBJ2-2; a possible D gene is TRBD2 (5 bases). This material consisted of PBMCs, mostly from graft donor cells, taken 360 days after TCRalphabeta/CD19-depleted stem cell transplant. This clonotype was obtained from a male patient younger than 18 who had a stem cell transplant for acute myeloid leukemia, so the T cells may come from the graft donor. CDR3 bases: TGCAGTGCCCGGGGTACTAGAGCGCTCCCCGGGGAGCTGTTTTTT. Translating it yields CSARGTRALPGELFF.